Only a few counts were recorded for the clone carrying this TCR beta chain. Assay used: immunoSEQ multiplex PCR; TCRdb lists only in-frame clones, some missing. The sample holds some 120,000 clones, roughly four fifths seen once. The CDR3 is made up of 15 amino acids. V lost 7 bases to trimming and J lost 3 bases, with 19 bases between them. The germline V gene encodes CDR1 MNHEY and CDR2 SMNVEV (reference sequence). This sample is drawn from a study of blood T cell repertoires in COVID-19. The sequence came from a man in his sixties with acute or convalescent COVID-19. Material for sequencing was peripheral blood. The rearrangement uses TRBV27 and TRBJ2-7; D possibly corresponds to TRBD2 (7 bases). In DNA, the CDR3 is TGTGCCAGCACCACCCTACGAGGGGGGGGCTACGAGCAGTACTTC. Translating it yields CASTTLRGGGYEQYF.